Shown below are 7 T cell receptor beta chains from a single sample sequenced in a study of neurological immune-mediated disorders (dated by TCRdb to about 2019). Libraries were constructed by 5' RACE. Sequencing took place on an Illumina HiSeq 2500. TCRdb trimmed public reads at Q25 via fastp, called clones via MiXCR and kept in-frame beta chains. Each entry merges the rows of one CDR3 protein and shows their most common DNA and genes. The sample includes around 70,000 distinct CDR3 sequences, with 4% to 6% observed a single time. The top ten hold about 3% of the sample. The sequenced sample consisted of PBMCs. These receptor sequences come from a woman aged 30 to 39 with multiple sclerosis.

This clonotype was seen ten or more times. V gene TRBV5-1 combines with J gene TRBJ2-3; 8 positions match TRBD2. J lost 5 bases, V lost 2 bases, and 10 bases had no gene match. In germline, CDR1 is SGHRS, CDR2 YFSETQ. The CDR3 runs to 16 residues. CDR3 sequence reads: CASSFRLGGAIDTQYF. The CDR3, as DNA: TGCGCCAGCAGCTTCCGTCTCGGGGGGGCCATAGATACGCAGTATTTT.

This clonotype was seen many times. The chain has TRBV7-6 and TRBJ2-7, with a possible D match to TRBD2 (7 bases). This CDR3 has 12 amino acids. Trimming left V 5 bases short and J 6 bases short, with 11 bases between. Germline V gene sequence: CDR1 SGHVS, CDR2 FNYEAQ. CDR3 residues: CASSPAGAEQYF. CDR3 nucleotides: TGTGCCAGCAGCCCTGCGGGGGCCGAGCAGTACTTC. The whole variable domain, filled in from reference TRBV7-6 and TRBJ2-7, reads GAGVSQSPRYKVTKRGQDVALRCDPISGHVSLYWYRQALGQGPEFLTYFNYEAQQDKSGLPNDRFSAERPEGSISTLTIQRTEQRDSAMYRCASSPAGAEQYFGPGTRLTVT.

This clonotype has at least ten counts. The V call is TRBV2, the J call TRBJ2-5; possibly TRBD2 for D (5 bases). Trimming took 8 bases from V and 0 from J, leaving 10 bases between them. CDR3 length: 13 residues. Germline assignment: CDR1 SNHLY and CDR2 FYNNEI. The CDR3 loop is CASGSDYQETQYF. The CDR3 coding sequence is TGTGCCAGCGGTTCGGACTACCAAGAGACCCAGTACTTC.

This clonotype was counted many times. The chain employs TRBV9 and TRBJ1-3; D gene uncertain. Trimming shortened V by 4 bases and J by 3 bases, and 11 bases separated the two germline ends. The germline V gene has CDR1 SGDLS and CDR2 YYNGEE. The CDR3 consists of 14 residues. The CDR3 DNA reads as TGTGCCAGCAGCAACGGCCCTTTTGGAAACACCATATATTTT. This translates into CASSNGPFGNTIYF.

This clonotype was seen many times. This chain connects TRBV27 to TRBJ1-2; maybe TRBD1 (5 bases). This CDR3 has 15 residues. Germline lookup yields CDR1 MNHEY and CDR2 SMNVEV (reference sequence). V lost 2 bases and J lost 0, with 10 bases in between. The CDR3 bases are TGTGCCAGCAGTTTAACAGGCCCCCCTAACTATGGCTACACCTTC. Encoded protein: CASSLTGPPNYGYTF.

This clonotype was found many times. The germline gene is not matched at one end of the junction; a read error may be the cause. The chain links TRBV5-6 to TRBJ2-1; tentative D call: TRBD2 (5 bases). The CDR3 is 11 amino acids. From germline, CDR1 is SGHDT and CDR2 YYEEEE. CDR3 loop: CASSLGGSEDF. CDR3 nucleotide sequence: TGTGCCAGCAGCTTGGGGGGTAGCGAGGACTTC.

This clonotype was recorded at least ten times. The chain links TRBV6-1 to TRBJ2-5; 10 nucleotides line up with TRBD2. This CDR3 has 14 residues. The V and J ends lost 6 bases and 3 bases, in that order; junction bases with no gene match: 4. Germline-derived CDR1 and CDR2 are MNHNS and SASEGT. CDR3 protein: CASSLLAGEETQYF. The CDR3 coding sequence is TGTGCCAGCAGCCTTCTAGCGGGGGAAGAGACCCAGTACTTC.